This TCR beta chain was documented in a study of CD8 T cells in Susac syndrome. Sequencing targeted TCR beta in blood CD8+ and CD4+ T cells. The authors negatively isolated CD8+ and CD4+ T cells and FACS-enriched TEMRA cells. CDR3 length equals 12 residues. The germline V and J ends were trimmed by 2 bases and 2 bases, with 4 bases remaining between them. Reverse transcription of 0.5 to 1 ug RNA was performed with random hexamers. The amplification used immunoSEQ multiplex PCR on TCR beta CDR3; it spanned 54 Vbeta and 13 Jbeta. TCRdb re-called the immunoSEQ multiplex PCR reads with MiXCR, one entry per CDR3 protein. The data show 200,000 to 300,000 distinct CDR3 sequences, with over 85% seen just once and 0.065% to 0.08% held by the top ten.

The sample consisted of CD4+ T cells from PBMCs. The genes are TRBV12-3 or TRBV12-4 and TRBJ2-7; D not certain. The source of this sequence is a human donor with multiple sclerosis. The CDR3 loop is CASSLRPYEQYF. The CDR3 nucleotides are TGTGCCAGCAGTTTACGGCCCTACGAGCAGTACTTC.